This TCR beta chain was documented in a study of cytomegalovirus exposure and HLA in healthy donors. A remark on this clone: Its antigen is unidentified.

This PCR relied on a set of 60 Vbeta primers and 13 Jbeta primers. Libraries were prepared by immunoSEQ multiplex PCR; TCRdb keeps only in-frame clonotypes and omits some of them. This sample has almost 85,000 clones, with around 80% found just once. Study outcomes and limitations: Cytomegalovirus-associated TCR beta chains were listed, numbering 164. Presence/absence analysis assumed near-uniform sequencing depth across donors.

The TCR was taken from a male donor in good health and CMV-seropositive. The sample consisted of PBMCs.

CDR3 amino acids: CASSLTSGTRGEQYF. The CDR3, as DNA: TGTGCCAGCAGCTTAACGAGCGGGACGCGAGGGGAGCAGTACTTC. The J gene is TRBJ2-7, the V gene TRBV7-3, with 7 positions matching TRBD2. With V trimmed by 0 bases and J by 7 bases, 9 bases remained unmatched. Germline V gene data show CDR1 as SGHTA and CDR2 as FQGTGA. CDR3 size: 15 residues.